A single sample is the source of the 3 T cell receptor beta chains below, sequenced in a study of blood T cell repertoires in COVID-19. Sequencing used immunoSEQ multiplex PCR; TCRdb keeps in-frame clones, though not all of them. The data hold tens of thousands of clones, with 70% to 90% observed a single time. Sequencing input: peripheral blood. These receptors all come from a human donor in a cohort sampled during active COVID-19.

V is TRBV6-2 or TRBV6-3 and J is TRBJ2-7; 11 bases line up with TRBD1. Germline CDR1 MNHEY, CDR2 SVGEGT. The CDR3 length is 15 residues. V was clipped by 0 bases and J by 3 bases; unmatched bases: 1. The CDR3 coding sequence is TGTGCCAGCAGTTACTCGGGGACAGGGGGCTACGAGCAGTACTTC. Protein: CASSYSGTGGYEQYF.

The gene calls are TRBV19 and TRBJ2-1; 8 positions agree with TRBD2. The V gene's germline CDR1 is LNHDA and CDR2 SQIVND (reference sequence). Trimming removed 4 bases from V and 4 bases from J; junction bases left unmatched: 6. This CDR3 has 15 amino acids. CDR3: CASSSGGLNYNEQFF. The CDR3, as DNA: TGTGCCAGTAGTAGCGGGGGGCTCAATTACAATGAGCAGTTCTTC.

CDR3 sequence reads: CSVEEGSLVGELFF. The CDR3 DNA follows: TGCAGCGTTGAAGAGGGTAGCCTGGTCGGGGAGCTGTTTTTT. This chain uses TRBV29-1 with TRBJ2-2; D gene ambiguous. CDR1 is SQVTM, CDR2 ANQGSEA, per germline. The CDR3 runs 14 residues. Trimming cost V 0 bases and J 7 bases, with 12 bases left between them.